The 31 T cell receptor beta chains below all came from one sample that was sequenced in a study of response to subunit inactivated influenza vaccine. MiXCR was run by TCRdb on the RT-PCR reads, yielding one entry per CDR3 protein. The table includes hundreds of thousands of distinct CDR3 sequences, about 15% detected once. The starting material was PBMCs from blood, obtained 14 to 15 days before vaccination. All receptors come from a man aged 45-65 years who received an inactivated influenza vaccine.

This clonotype was counted at least ten times. In nucleotides, the CDR3 is TGCGCCAGCAGCTTGTCGACGGGCCCCAATTCACCCCTCCACTTT. Its translation is CASSLSTGPNSPLHF. This chain links TRBV5-1 with TRBJ1-6; D remains ambiguous. Germline lookup yields CDR1 SGHRS and CDR2 YFSETQ. Trimming pared 1 base from V and 7 bases from J, leaving 12 bases between. The length of the CDR3 is 15 residues. The variable domain in full, completed from reference TRBV5-1 and TRBJ1-6, reads KAGVTQTPRYLIKTRGQQVTLSCSPISGHRSVSWYQQTPGQGLQFLFEYFSETQRNKGNFPGRFSGRQFSNSRSEMNVSTLELGDSALYLCASSLSTGPNSPLHFGNGTRLTVT.

This rearrangement joins TRBV4-3 to TRBJ2-3; D ambiguous. V was trimmed by 5 bases and J by 7 bases, leaving 13 bases between them. Germline values: CDR1 LGHNA, CDR2 YSLEER. The CDR3 covers 13 residues. The CDR3 bases are TGCGCCAGCAGCTCTGACCCACCGAATACGCAGTATTTT. It codes for CASSSDPPNTQYF.

The rearrangement joins TRBV2 to TRBJ2-3, with D perhaps TRBD2 (9 bases). Germline-derived CDR1 and CDR2 are SNHLY and FYNNEI. V dropped 10 bases and J dropped 4 bases, with 21 bases sitting between them. The CDR3 has 15 residues. The CDR3 DNA reads as TGTGCCACCCAGGGGGCGGGAGGGCCCTCAGATACGCAGTATTTT. Translated, it gives CATQGAGGPSDTQYF.

Many counts were recorded for this clonotype. The CDR3 loop reads CSAGQNTGELFF. In nucleotides, the CDR3 is TGCAGTGCTGGACAAAACACCGGGGAGCTGTTTTTT. The chain couples TRBV20-1 to TRBJ2-2; TRBD1 is a possible D gene (5 bases). Trimming removed 5 bases at V and 2 bases at J, with 6 bases between. The V gene's germline CDR1 is DFQATT and CDR2 SNEGSKA (reference sequence). The CDR3 is 12 residues long.

This clonotype was seen ten or more times. The V and J genes are TRBV29-1 and TRBJ2-3; D gene unclear. Trimming shortened V by 4 bases and J by 2 bases, and 7 bases separated the two germline ends. CDR1 and CDR2 (germline): SQVTM, ANQGSEA. The CDR3 totals 12 residues. CDR3 DNA: TGCAGCGTTGGCCAGTACACAGATACGCAGTATTTT. Its translation: CSVGQYTDTQYF.

V usage is TRBV6-9 and J usage is TRBJ2-2; the D gene could be TRBD1 or TRBD2 (6 bases each). In germline, CDR1 is MNHGY, CDR2 SVAAGI. V was pared by 2 bases and J by 5 bases, with 15 bases between. The CDR3 covers 16 residues. CDR3 nucleotides: TGTGCCAGCAGTTATGCGAATGGGGGGCGGACCGGGGAGCTGTTTTTT. This gives the protein CASSYANGGRTGELFF.

This clonotype was counted at least ten times. This rearrangement joins TRBV27 to TRBJ2-1; 10 positions match TRBD2. CDR3 size: 15 residues. V trimming: 5 bases; J trimming: 4 bases; junction bases outside the gene matches: 5. From germline, CDR1 is MNHEY and CDR2 SMNVEV (reference sequence). The CDR3 bases are TGTGCCAGCAGTCCGTGGACTAGCGGTTACAATGAGCAGTTCTTC. Amino acids: CASSPWTSGYNEQFF.

The V gene is TRBV7-9, the J gene TRBJ2-3, with D perhaps assigned TRBD1 or TRBD2 (5 bases each). In germline, CDR1 is SEHNR, CDR2 FQNEAQ (reference sequence). The CDR3 spans 14 residues. The V gene lost 6 bases and the J gene lost 10 bases, with 20 bases spanning the gap. Here the CDR3 reads CASSRQGRDLPQYF. The CDR3 nucleotides read TGTGCCAGCAGTAGGCAAGGCAGGGACCTTCCGCAGTATTTT.

This chain joins TRBV27 and TRBJ2-7; 11 nucleotides match TRBD1. This CDR3 is built from 16 residues. From germline, CDR1 is MNHEY and CDR2 SMNVEV (reference sequence). The V gene end was trimmed by 4 bases and the J gene end by 3 bases; junction bases not matched to a gene: 8. Here the CDR3 DNA reads TGTGCCAGCAGTTGGAACCCGGGACAGGGGGGCTACGAGCAGTACTTC. Translated, it gives CASSWNPGQGGYEQYF.

The CDR3 here is CASSTWTSGIDTQYF. As DNA, the CDR3 is TGTGCCAGCAGTACATGGACTAGCGGGATAGATACGCAGTATTTT. The rearrangement uses TRBV2 and TRBJ2-3, with 12 bases that match TRBD2. Trimming removed 5 bases from V and 5 bases from J; junction bases left unmatched: 5. CDR1 and CDR2 from the germline V gene are SNHLY and FYNNEI. This CDR3 is 15 amino acids long. The full variable domain, completed using reference TRBV2 and TRBJ2-3, is EPEVTQTPSHQVTQMGQEVILRCVPISNHLYFYWYRQILGQKVEFLVSFYNNEISEKSEIFDDQFSVERPDGSNFTLKIRSTKLEDSAMYFCASSTWTSGIDTQYFGPGTRLTVL.

This chain connects TRBV29-1 to TRBJ2-7; 16 bases match TRBD2. This CDR3 region has 15 residues. Losses at the gene ends were 6 bases for V and 7 bases for J; bases not matched to a gene: 9. Germline CDR1 and CDR2: SQVTM and ANQGSEA. The CDR3 here is CSVGTSGRAGGEQYF. For the CDR3, the DNA is TGCAGCGTGGGGACTAGCGGGAGGGCCGGAGGGGAGCAGTACTTC.

This clonotype was seen a few times. This chain joins TRBV21-1 and TRBJ1-1; TRBD1, the D gene given by the table, was not confirmed from the DNA. TRBV21-1 is a documented pseudogene. This CDR3 spans 15 amino acids. CDR3 amino acids: CASPPGDISNTEAFF. The CDR3 region has the DNA TGTGCCAGCCCACCAGGGGACATATCGAACACTGAAGCTTTCTTT.

The gene calls are TRBV6-1 and TRBJ1-3; D gene uncertain. CDR3 size: 14 residues. Germline-derived CDR1 and CDR2 are MNHNS and SASEGT. The ends were cut back, 4 bases at V and 1 base at J, with 8 bases in the middle. The CDR3 DNA follows: TGTGCCAGCAGTGCCGGCCAATCTGGAAACACCATATATTTT. It codes for CASSAGQSGNTIYF.

This clonotype was found a few times. V and J are TRBV2 and TRBJ2-7; no clear D gene. Germline V lookup: CDR1 SNHLY, CDR2 FYNNEI. There are 14 residues in the CDR3. V lost 1 base and J lost 0, with 7 bases in between. Written as DNA, the CDR3 is TGTGCCAGCAGTGAAGTAGACACCTCCTACGAGCAGTACTTC. Translating it yields CASSEVDTSYEQYF. The full variable domain, rest sourced from reference TRBV2 and TRBJ2-7, is EPEVTQTPSHQVTQMGQEVILRCVPISNHLYFYWYRQILGQKVEFLVSFYNNEISEKSEIFDDQFSVERPDGSNFTLKIRSTKLEDSAMYFCASSEVDTSYEQYFGPGTRLTVT.

Only a few counts were recorded for this clonotype. V gene TRBV6-5 combines with J gene TRBJ1-6; no clear D gene. The germline V gene has CDR1 MNHEY and CDR2 SVGAGI. V was trimmed by 0 bases and J by 7 bases, leaving 13 bases between them. This CDR3 comprises 16 residues. The CDR3 region is CASSYSLEMMNSPLHF. The CDR3, as DNA: TGTGCCAGCAGTTACTCGCTTGAGATGATGAATTCACCCCTCCACTTT.

This clonotype was counted only a few times. The chain couples TRBV13 to TRBJ2-5; TRBD1 matches 7 bases. V was pared by 5 bases and J by 5 bases, with 5 bases of the junction left unmatched. The CDR3 runs to 13 residues. In germline, CDR1 is PRHDT, CDR2 FYEKMQ (reference sequence). CDR3 region: CASSHPGQETQYF. The CDR3 DNA follows: TGTGCCAGCAGCCATCCGGGACAGGAGACCCAGTACTTC. Based on the CDR3 plus reference TRBV13 and TRBJ2-5, the full variable domain is AAGVIQSPRHLIKEKRETATLKCYPIPRHDTVYWYQQGPGQDPQFLISFYEKMQSDKGSIPDRFSAQQFSDYHSELNMSSLELGDSALYFCASSHPGQETQYFGPGTRLLVL.

The chain employs TRBV19 and TRBJ2-7, with D perhaps matching TRBD1 (6 bases). CDR1 LNHDA and CDR2 SQIVND come from the germline V gene (reference sequence). The CDR3 totals 14 residues. Trimming shortened V by 3 bases and J by 5 bases, and 14 bases separated the two germline ends. CDR3 sequence: CASSIGTSVDEQYF. CDR3 nucleotide sequence: TGTGCCAGTAGTATCGGGACATCGGTGGACGAGCAGTACTTC.

This clonotype appeared a few times. The V gene is TRBV3-1, the J gene TRBJ2-7, with 12 bases identical to TRBD1. Germline V gene sequence: CDR1 LGHDT, CDR2 YNNKEL (reference sequence). With 1 base clipped from V and 5 bases from J, the junction kept 3 bases outside the gene matches. CDR3 length: 15 amino acids. The CDR3 spells CASSQAGTGGNEQYF. CDR3 nucleotides: TGTGCCAGCAGCCAAGCCGGGACAGGGGGCAACGAGCAGTACTTC.

This chain uses TRBV5-1 with TRBJ2-1; TRBD1 is a possible D gene (6 bases). The CDR3 sequence is 12 residues long. The germline gives CDR1 SGHRS, CDR2 YFSETQ. With 6 bases removed from V and 5 bases from J, the gap between germline ends came to 9 bases. The CDR3 DNA reads TGCGCCAGCACGGACAGAGACAATGAGCAGTTCTTC. Encoded protein: CASTDRDNEQFF.

This clonotype was observed a handful of times. This chain joins TRBV4-2 and TRBJ1-5; D unresolved. The CDR3 has 15 amino acids. Germline loops: CDR1 LGHNA, CDR2 YNFKEQ. V lost 4 bases and J lost 4, with 14 bases in between. The CDR3, as DNA: TGTGCCAGCAGCCCTCGGGTGGGAAGGAATCAGCCCCAGCATTTT. Amino acids: CASSPRVGRNQPQHF.

This clonotype was observed a handful of times. The rearrangement joins TRBV29-1 to TRBJ2-7, with TRBD1 matching over 8 bases. The CDR3 is 15 residues long. The V segment lost 4 bases and the J segment 5 bases; nucleotides outside the gene matches: 13. The germline V gene has CDR1 SQVTM and CDR2 ANQGSEA. CDR3 sequence reads: CSVGARNRGQDEQYF. The CDR3 region has the DNA TGCAGCGTTGGAGCCCGGAACAGGGGACAGGACGAGCAGTACTTC.

This clonotype appeared many times. The chain joins TRBV4-2 to TRBJ2-7, with 7 bases matching TRBD1. The J segment lost 6 bases and the V segment lost 4 bases, leaving 9 bases of the junction unmatched. Germline values: CDR1 LGHNA, CDR2 YNFKEQ. The CDR3 has 14 amino acids. The CDR3 region has the DNA TGTGCCAGCAGCCTAGGGGGACAGAAAGGCGAGCAGTACTTC. Translated: CASSLGGQKGEQYF.

The rearrangement joins TRBV2 to TRBJ2-3, with 9 nucleotides matching TRBD1. Germline lookup yields CDR1 SNHLY and CDR2 FYNNEI. The J segment lost 1 base and the V segment lost 4 bases, leaving 6 bases of the junction unmatched. The CDR3 is made up of 16 amino acids. CDR3 protein: CASSGDRDWGTDTQYF. The CDR3 DNA follows: TGTGCCAGCAGTGGGGACAGGGACTGGGGCACAGATACGCAGTATTTT.

At least ten counts were recorded for this clonotype. The gene calls are TRBV2 and TRBJ1-2, with D unclear. Germline V gene lookup returns CDR1 SNHLY and CDR2 FYNNEI. This CDR3 has 15 residues. The V end lost 4 bases, the J end lost 0 bases, and 12 bases lay between the germline ends. The CDR3 here is CASSGRDRSNYGYTF. CDR3 DNA: TGTGCCAGCAGTGGAAGGGATAGATCTAACTATGGCTACACCTTC.

This chain joins TRBV3-1 and TRBJ1-5; 8 nucleotides align to TRBD1. CDR1 is LGHDT, CDR2 YNNKEL, per germline (reference sequence). The CDR3 extends over 16 amino acids. Unmatched junction bases numbered 7, after V lost 2 bases and J lost 4 bases. CDR3 DNA: TGTGCCAGCAGCCAAAGCGGGACAGGAGGAAATCAGCCCCAGCATTTT. This gives the protein CASSQSGTGGNQPQHF.

V gene TRBV5-1 combines with J gene TRBJ2-6; D is ambiguous. V dropped 3 bases and J dropped 4 bases, with 17 bases sitting between them. The CDR3 runs to 17 residues. Germline CDR1 is SGHRS and CDR2 is YFSETQ. Here the CDR3 reads CASSSDGFLGGANVLTF. CDR3 nucleotide sequence: TGCGCCAGCAGCTCGGATGGGTTCCTGGGGGGGGCCAACGTCCTGACTTTC.

The DNA for the CDR3 is TGTGCCAGCGGGGACAGGGGCGCTGGAAACACCATATATTTT. This sequence encodes CASGDRGAGNTIYF. The chain employs TRBV12-3 or TRBV12-4 and TRBJ1-3, with 10 bases identical to TRBD1. The CDR3 runs 14 residues. The J segment lost 2 bases and the V segment lost 8 bases, leaving 3 bases of the junction unmatched.

The chain has TRBV20-1 and TRBJ1-1; 9 bases match TRBD1. The CDR3 length is 15 residues. Germline CDR1 and CDR2: DFQATT and SNEGSKA (reference sequence). J lost 4 bases, V lost 0 bases, and 6 bases had no gene match. For the CDR3, the DNA is TGCAGTGCTAGAGACTCGGGGACAGGGACCACTGAAGCTTTCTTT. This translates into CSARDSGTGTTEAFF.

This clonotype was recorded many times. This chain links TRBV4-3 with TRBJ2-7; D remains unclear. Germline-derived CDR1 and CDR2 are LGHNA and YSLEER. The CDR3 totals 15 residues. V was clipped by 0 bases and J by 2 bases, with 11 bases between them. The CDR3 is CASSQDSQAAYEQYF. CDR3 coding DNA: TGCGCCAGCAGCCAAGATTCCCAGGCAGCCTACGAGCAGTACTTC.

This chain uses TRBV29-1 with TRBJ1-6; D is unresolved. The V gene's germline CDR1 is SQVTM and CDR2 ANQGSEA. The V and J ends lost 4 bases and 7 bases respectively, with 8 bases between them. This CDR3 is 12 amino acids long. The CDR3: CSVGEQNSPLHF. The CDR3 DNA is TGCAGCGTTGGGGAGCAAAATTCACCCCTCCACTTT.

The sample holds many counts of this clonotype. V is TRBV6-5 and J is TRBJ2-7; possibly TRBD2 for D (6 bases). The CDR3 contains 15 residues. Between the trimmed V and J ends, which lost 0 bases and 4 bases, there was a span of 13 bases. Germline V CDR1 and CDR2: MNHEY, SVGAGI. For the CDR3, the DNA is TGTGCCAGCAGTTACTCGCGCGGGGAGGTATACGAGCAGTACTTC. It translates to CASSYSRGEVYEQYF.